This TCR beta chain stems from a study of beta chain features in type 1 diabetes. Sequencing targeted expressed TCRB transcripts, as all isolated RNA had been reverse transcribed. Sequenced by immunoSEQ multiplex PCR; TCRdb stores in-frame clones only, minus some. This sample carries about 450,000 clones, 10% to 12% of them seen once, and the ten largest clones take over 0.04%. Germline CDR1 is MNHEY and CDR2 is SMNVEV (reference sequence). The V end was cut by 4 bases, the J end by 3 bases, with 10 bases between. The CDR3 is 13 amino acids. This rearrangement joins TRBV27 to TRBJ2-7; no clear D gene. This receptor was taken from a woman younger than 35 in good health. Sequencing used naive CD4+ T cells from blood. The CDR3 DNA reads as TGTGCCAGCAGTTCCCCACGGCACTACGAGCAGTACTTC. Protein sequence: CASSSPRHYEQYF.